The 4 T cell receptor beta chains listed next were all sequenced from one sample in a study of blood T cell repertoires in COVID-19. The data were produced by immunoSEQ multiplex PCR, yet TCRdb's version contains in-frame clones alone and is incomplete. The sample yields approximately 270,000 clones, 90% seen once. The sequenced sample consisted of PBMCs or T cells enriched from blood (not recorded which). Source of these receptors: a woman aged 25-40 years with acute COVID-19.

The CDR3 loop reads CASSAYDSVNTEAFF. DNA of the CDR3: TGTGCCAGCAGTGCCTATGACAGTGTGAACACTGAAGCTTTCTTT. The J gene is TRBJ1-1, the V gene TRBV25-1; tentative D call: TRBD1 (5 bases). Deletions cut 4 bases from V and 0 bases from J, with 12 bases between. Looked up from germline, CDR1 is MGHDK and CDR2 is SYGVNS. The CDR3 has 15 residues. Drawing the rest from reference TRBV25-1 and TRBJ1-1, the complete variable domain is EADIYQTPRYLVIGTGKKITLECSQTMGHDKMYWYQQDPGMELHLIHYSYGVNSTEKGDLSSESTVSRIRTEHFPLTLESARPSHTSQYLCASSAYDSVNTEAFFGQGTRLTVV.

The chain carries TRBV18 and TRBJ1-2, with TRBD1 matching 7 bases. Germline CDR1 KGHSH, CDR2 LQKENI. V lost 3 bases to trimming and J lost 3 bases; unmatched junction nucleotides: 7. The CDR3 spans 15 residues. CDR3 coding DNA: TGTGCCAGCTCACCCTCCCGGACAGGTTACTATGGCTACACCTTC. Translated: CASSPSRTGYYGYTF.

The chain recombines TRBV4-2 with TRBJ1-1; D remains ambiguous. Germline V gene sequence: CDR1 LGHNA, CDR2 YNFKEQ. The CDR3 has 15 residues. Trimming pared 1 base from V and 0 bases from J, leaving 9 bases between. CDR3 bases: TGTGCCAGCAGCCAAGTGGGCACCTTGAACACTGAAGCTTTCTTT. Its protein is CASSQVGTLNTEAFF.

The gene calls are TRBV18 and TRBJ2-1; 7 bases line up with TRBD1. Germline CDR1 is KGHSH and CDR2 is LQKENI. V was pared by 2 bases and J by 12 bases, with 10 bases of the junction left unmatched. This CDR3 contains 14 residues. The CDR3: CASSPNGQAQGQFF. The CDR3 nucleotides are TGTGCCAGCTCACCAAACGGACAGGCCCAGGGGCAGTTCTTC.